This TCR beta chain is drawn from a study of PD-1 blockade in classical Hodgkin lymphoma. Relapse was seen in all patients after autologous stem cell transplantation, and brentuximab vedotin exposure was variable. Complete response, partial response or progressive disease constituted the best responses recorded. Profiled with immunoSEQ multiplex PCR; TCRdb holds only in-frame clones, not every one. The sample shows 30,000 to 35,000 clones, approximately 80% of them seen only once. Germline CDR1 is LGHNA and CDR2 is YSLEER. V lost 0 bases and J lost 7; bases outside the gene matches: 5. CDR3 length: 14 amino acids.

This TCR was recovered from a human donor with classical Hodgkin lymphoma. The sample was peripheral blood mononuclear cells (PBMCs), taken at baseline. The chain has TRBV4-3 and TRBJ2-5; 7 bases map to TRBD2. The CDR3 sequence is CASSQDLAVGTQYF. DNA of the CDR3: TGCGCCAGCAGCCAAGACCTAGCGGTGGGGACCCAGTACTTC.